This passage covers 10 T cell receptor beta chains from one sample sequenced in a study of OX40 agonist ivuxolimab in advanced cancers. Profiling relied on immunoSEQ multiplex PCR, and the TCRdb table lists in-frame clones only, not all of them. The sample yields tens of thousands of clones, 88% seen once. Material: CD4+ or CD8+ T cells sorted from blood, obtained in a trial of the OX40 agonist ivuxolimab. These receptors were collected from an adult with an advanced solid tumor such as melanoma, head and neck, liver or kidney cancer.

The CDR3 spells CASSLSGRSIYGYTF. The CDR3 nucleotides are TGTGCCAGCAGTTTGTCGGGGCGCTCTATTTATGGCTACACCTTC. The rearrangement uses TRBV28 and TRBJ1-2; D is possibly TRBD1 (5 bases). Trimming took off 3 bases at V and 5 bases at J, with 16 bases between the two ends. From germline, CDR1 is MDHEN and CDR2 SYDVKM. The CDR3 is 15 amino acids.

The chain uses TRBV19 and TRBJ2-7; maybe TRBD2 (6 bases). The CDR3 contains 15 residues. The germline gives CDR1 LNHDA, CDR2 SQIVND (reference sequence). The V gene lost 6 bases and the J gene lost 1 base, with 16 bases spanning the gap. CDR3 amino acids: CASSLGSGRSYEQYF. CDR3 in DNA: TGTGCCAGTAGCCTTGGATCGGGGAGGTCCTACGAGCAGTACTTC.

The gene calls are TRBV10-3 and TRBJ2-7, with 13 nucleotides matching TRBD2. Looked up from germline, CDR1 is ENHRY and CDR2 is SYGVKD. The junction had 2 bases not matched to a gene; V was cut back by 6 bases and J by 0 bases. There are 15 residues in the CDR3. The CDR3: CAIRGTSGISYEQYF. CDR3 DNA sequence: TGTGCCATCAGGGGGACTAGCGGGATCTCCTACGAGCAGTACTTC.

DNA of the CDR3: TGTGCCATACTTAGTGGTACCGGGGAGCTGTTTTTT. It encodes CAILSGTGELFF. The rearrangement links TRBV10-3 to TRBJ2-2, with unresolved D. The germline CDR1 and CDR2 sequences are ENHRY and SYGVKD. V lost 9 bases, J lost 5 bases, and 10 bases lay in between. The CDR3 consists of 12 residues.

The V gene is TRBV6-1, the J gene TRBJ1-2; 9 bases are shared with TRBD1. The CDR3 has 14 residues. Trimming at V came to 6 bases and at J to 0 bases, leaving 2 bases not matched to a gene. Germline V gives CDR1 MNHNS, CDR2 SASEGT. This CDR3 is CASRGQGSNYGYTF. As DNA, the CDR3 is TGTGCCAGCAGGGGACAGGGTTCTAACTATGGCTACACCTTC.

The chain employs TRBV7-9 and TRBJ2-7; no reliable D call. The germline V gene has CDR1 SEHNR and CDR2 FQNEAQ (reference sequence). Deletions cut 1 base from V and 1 base from J, with 5 bases between. The CDR3 is 13 residues long. CDR3 in amino acids: CASSLDLSYEQYF. DNA of the CDR3: TGTGCCAGCAGCTTAGATTTGTCCTACGAGCAGTACTTC.

The chain couples TRBV5-8 to TRBJ2-3; 9 nucleotides line up with TRBD2. Germline values: CDR1 SGHTS, CDR2 YDEGEE. The CDR3 has 15 residues. J gave up 3 bases and V 1 base, and 3 bases lay outside the gene matches. The CDR3 loop is CASSLRLAGTDTQYF. The CDR3 region has the DNA TGTGCCAGCAGCTTGCGGCTAGCGGGAACAGATACGCAGTATTTT.

A few counts support this clone. This chain connects TRBV28 to TRBJ2-7, with D perhaps assigned TRBD1 or TRBD2 (5 bases each). Deletions cut 10 bases from V and 3 bases from J, with 13 bases between. Per the germline V gene, CDR1 is MDHEN and CDR2 is SYDVKM. CDR3 length: 12 residues. The CDR3 region is CATTVGDYEQYF. The CDR3 nucleotides read TGTGCCACAACAGTGGGGGACTACGAGCAGTACTTC. Based on the CDR3 plus reference TRBV28 and TRBJ2-7, the full variable domain is DVKVTQSSRYLVKRTGEKVFLECVQDMDHENMFWYRQDPGLGLRLIYFSYDVKMKEKGDIPEGYSVSREKKERFSLILESASTNQTSMYLCATTVGDYEQYFGPGTRLTVT.

The chain is built from TRBV30 and TRBJ2-5; the match to TRBD1 covers 8 bases. The DNA end lines up better with TRBJ2-7; the J call may be wrong. CDR1 and CDR2 (germline): GTSNPN, SVGIG (reference sequence). This CDR3 comprises 13 residues. CDR3 in DNA: TGTGCCTGGAGCGCAGGGGGCGGCTACGAGCAGTACTTC. Encoded protein: CAWSAGGGYEQYF.

The chain is built from TRBV2 and TRBJ2-3; D gene unclear. The CDR3 sequence is 10 residues long. V was pared by 11 bases and J by 1 base, with 4 bases between. Per germline, CDR1 SNHLY and CDR2 FYNNEI. Here the CDR3 reads CAGGTDTQYF. In nucleotides, the CDR3 is TGTGCCGGGGGCACAGATACGCAGTATTTT.